These T cell receptor beta chains were read from a single sample in a study of shared T cell receptors in the human thymus. The method was immunoSEQ multiplex PCR; TCRdb's version includes in-frame clones alone and lacks a portion of them. The data show 700,000 or so clones, approximately 83% seen once. This sample was also put to use in a study of human thymus T cells.

Specimen: thymocytes. Receptor source: a girl under three years old with a congenital heart defect. Both conserved end residues are part of each CDR3. A D gene is named only where the DNA matches it firmly. Not all rows give a size; the values are once, few, many and, for expanded clones, a class.

abundance	v_gene	d_gene	j_gene	CDR3nt	CDR3aa
.	TRBV27	.	TRBJ1-4	TGTGCCAGCAGTTTGGGAGATTTAGAAAAACTGTTTTTT	CASSLGDLEKLFF
.	TRBV27	.	TRBJ1-4	TGTGCCAGCAGTATCCGACAGGATGGGGTGGCAACTAATGAAAAACTGTTTTTT	CASSIRQDGVATNEKLFF
.	TRBV10-3	TRBD1	TRBJ1-2	TGTGCCATCAGTGAGTCCGGGACAGGGGAAGGCTACACCTTC	CAISESGTGEGYTF
.	TRBV28	.	TRBJ1-2	TGTGCCAGCAGACAACCGGGACTCGGTGGCTACACCTTC	CASRQPGLGGYTF
.	TRBV10-3	.	TRBJ1-3	TGTGCCATCAGGAAGAGACATGATGGAAACACCATATATTTT	CAIRKRHDGNTIYF
few	TRBV5-1	.	TRBJ1-2	TGCGCCAGCAGCTTTGGGGGGGTGCTGCACTATGGCTACACCTTC	CASSFGGVLHYGYTF
.	TRBV28	TRBD1	TRBJ2-2	TGTGCCAGCAGTCTCCACAGGGGGCTCCCTACGAACACCGGGGAGCTGTTTTTT	CASSLHRGLPTNTGELFF
.	TRBV19	TRBD1	TRBJ1-1	TGTGCCAGTAGTACCGCGGCCCGGGACAGGGTGGTTGCGAACACTGAAGCTTTCTTT	CASSTAARDRVVANTEAFF
.	TRBV18	TRBD1	TRBJ2-7	TGTGCCAGCTCACCGGGACAGGGAACCTACGAGCAGTACTTC	CASSPGQGTYEQYF
.	TRBV4-1	TRBD2	TRBJ2-1	TGCGCCAGCAGCCAAGACAAGTTTCTAGCGGGTTTCTCCTACAATGAGCAGTTCTTC	CASSQDKFLAGFSYNEQFF
.	TRBV7-2	TRBD1	TRBJ2-4	TGTGCCAGCAGCTTAGATTTGTTGACAGGGCAAAACATTCAGTACTTC	CASSLDLLTGQNIQYF
.	TRBV4-3	TRBD1	TRBJ2-7	TGCGCCAGCAGCCAAGATGACAGGGGAAGGGACGAGCAGTACTTC	CASSQDDRGRDEQYF
.	TRBV4-3	.	TRBJ1-1	TGCGCCAGCAGCCAAGTTGAGGGGAACACTGAAGCTTTCTTT	CASSQVEGNTEAFF
.	TRBV7-8	TRBD1	TRBJ1-1	TGTGCCAGCAGCCCGGACCGGGACAGGTTGTATGGCACTGAAGCTTTCTTT	CASSPDRDRLYGTEAFF
.	TRBV2	.	TRBJ1-3	TGTGCCAGCAAAAAGCCCCCCCGAGCCTCTGGAAACACCATATATTTT	CASKKPPRASGNTIYF
.	TRBV9	TRBD1	TRBJ1-1	TGTGCCAGCAGCGTTCGGACAGGGGCTATGAACACTGAAGCTTTCTTT	CASSVRTGAMNTEAFF
once	TRBV23-1	.	TRBJ1-5	TGCGCCAGCAGTCAGGTGGGCCGAAGGAGCAATCAGCCCCAGCATTTT	CASSQVGRRSNQPQHF
.	TRBV19	.	TRBJ1-1	TGTGCCAGTAGTATAGCCGTCAGAAGGGGGGAAGCTTTCTTT	CASSIAVRRGEAFF
few	TRBV28	TRBD1	TRBJ1-4	TGTGCCAGCACACGACAGGGACAGGTCCCGCTTAATGAAAAACTGTTTTTT	CASTRQGQVPLNEKLFF
few	TRBV19	TRBD1	TRBJ1-5	TGTGCCAGTAGTATGGACAGGGGATCAGTTCAGCCCCAGCATTTT	CASSMDRGSVQPQHF
.	TRBV4-2	.	TRBJ2-3	TGTGCCAGCAGCCAAGATCGGATAAGGCGGGCCAACACAGATACGCAGTATTTT	CASSQDRIRRANTDTQYF
.	TRBV6-1	.	TRBJ1-1	TGTGCCAGCTCAGGCAGTCTGAACACTGAAGCTTTCTTT	CASSGSLNTEAFF
.	TRBV7-8	TRBD1	TRBJ1-2	TGTGCCAGCAGCTTAAGACAGGGGAAGGGATATGGCTACACCTTC	CASSLRQGKGYGYTF
.	TRBV5-1	.	TRBJ2-7	TGCGCCAGCAGCTTGGAGGGAGCCCGACCCTACGAGCAGTACTTC	CASSLEGARPYEQYF
.	TRBV9	.	TRBJ2-1	TGTGCCAGCAGCGTACTCTGTACGGGGGCCTACAATGAGCAGTTCTTC	CASSVLCTGAYNEQFF
.	TRBV29-1	.	TRBJ1-3	TGCAGCGTGCTACAGGGCTCTGGAAACACCATATATTTT	CSVLQGSGNTIYF
.	TRBV5-6	.	TRBJ2-7	TGTGCCAGCAGCTTGGCCGTGGAGGACTACGAGCAGTACTTC	CASSLAVEDYEQYF
.	TRBV7-9	.	TRBJ2-7	TGTGCCAGCAGCCACTCGTCCCCCCTCTACGAGCAGTACTTC	CASSHSSPLYEQYF
few	TRBV30	TRBD2	TRBJ2-1	TGTGCCTGGGGGGGAGCCCTGGTAGCGGGGGGGCCAGGGAATGAGCAGTTCTTC	CAWGGALVAGGPGNEQFF
.	TRBV11-2	.	TRBJ2-2	TGTGCCAGCAACAGAAAATCCAGAGGGCGCCAGAACACCGGGGAGCTGTTTTTT	CASNRKSRGRQNTGELFF
.	TRBV2	.	TRBJ1-5	TGTGCCAGCAGTCTAGAAAGGGGTCCCTCTACTCGGATTAATCAGCCCCAGCATTTT	CASSLERGPSTRINQPQHF
.	TRBV6-1	.	TRBJ1-1	TGTGCCAGCAAACTAAGAGAATACACTGAAGCTTTCTTT	CASKLREYTEAFF
.	TRBV4-1	TRBD1	TRBJ1-4	TGCGCCAGCAGCCAAGGAGGGACAGAGGGCGAAAAACTGTTTTTT	CASSQGGTEGEKLFF
.	TRBV7-6	TRBD1	TRBJ2-7	TGTGCCAGCAGCTTAGGAGAAGCTAGGGGGACAGGGGTCTACGAGCAGTACTTC	CASSLGEARGTGVYEQYF
.	TRBV4-1	.	TRBJ1-2	TGCGCCAGCAGCCTACGTGACAGTGCGCGGGGCTACACCTTC	CASSLRDSARGYTF
.	TRBV10-3	TRBD1	TRBJ1-2	TGTGCCATCAGGGATGACAGGGAGGACTATGGCTACACCTTC	CAIRDDREDYGYTF
.	TRBV27	.	TRBJ2-7	TGTGCCAGCAGTTTAAGTCCGCTGACAGGACAAATTTCCTACGAGCAGTACTTC	CASSLSPLTGQISYEQYF
few	TRBV19	TRBD1	TRBJ1-5	TGTGCCAGTAGTATAGATCGCGCATACTTGGGACAGGGCCCCGATTATAGCAATCAGCCCCAGCATTTT	CASSIDRAYLGQGPDYSNQPQHF
.	TRBV4-3	TRBD1	TRBJ1-4	TGCGCCAGCAGCCACGCTGCCGCGACAGGGGAGTCCCCAACTAATGAAAAACTGTTTTTT	CASSHAAATGESPTNEKLFF
few	TRBV4-1	TRBD1	TRBJ1-4	TGCGCCAGCAGCCACAACCGGGACAGAGTTAATGAAAAACTGTTTTTT	CASSHNRDRVNEKLFF
.	TRBV18	.	TRBJ1-1	TGTGCCAGCTCACCAAGGGGCGCAGGAAAGAACACTGAAGCTTTCTTT	CASSPRGAGKNTEAFF
.	TRBV14	TRBD2	TRBJ2-5	TGTGCCAGCAGCCCTCCGCGGGAGGGGGTCGGGGAGACCCAGTACTTC	CASSPPREGVGETQYF
.	TRBV12-5	.	TRBJ1-2	TGTGCTAGTGGTTTGTTCCCATTTAACTATGGCTACACCTTC	CASGLFPFNYGYTF
.	TRBV12-5	.	TRBJ1-5	TGTGCTAGTGGTTTGGACCGGGACACCCCGAAAGGAAGGGAGCATCAGCCCCAGCATTTT	CASGLDRDTPKGREHQPQHF
.	TRBV4-3	.	TRBJ2-3	TGCGCCAGCAGCCAAGGATCGGGGTCAGATACGCAGTATTTT	CASSQGSGSDTQYF
few	TRBV7-2	.	TRBJ2-1	TGTGCCAGCAGCTCCAAATCGCCAGGGTCAGTGCGTGAGCAGTTCTTC	CASSSKSPGSVREQFF
.	TRBV2	TRBD1	TRBJ2-1	TGTGCCAGCACCGCCGGACAGGGAGGCAAGTGGGACAATGAGCAGTTCTTC	CASTAGQGGKWDNEQFF
.	TRBV7-6	.	TRBJ1-3	TGTGCCAGCAGCCCCCAGCGGCCTGGAAACACCATATATTTT	CASSPQRPGNTIYF
few	TRBV7-8	.	TRBJ1-5	TGTGCCAGCAGCTACCCCGCGTTCGGCAATCAGCCCCAGCATTTT	CASSYPAFGNQPQHF
.	TRBV28	TRBD2	TRBJ2-3	TGTGCCAGCAGTTTTCCCTGGGGCGGGGGGAGCACAGATACGCAGTATTTT	CASSFPWGGGSTDTQYF
.	TRBV14	TRBD1	TRBJ1-1	TGTGCCAGCAGCCAAGCTGACAGGGACGGGTCTTCAGGATGTCCCCCCCAGAACACTGAAGCTTTCTTT	CASSQADRDGSSGCPPQNTEAFF
.	TRBV7-8	TRBD1	TRBJ1-2	TGTGCCAGCAGCTTAGTACAGGGGACCCTCTATGGCTACACCTTC	CASSLVQGTLYGYTF
.	TRBV19	.	TRBJ1-5	TGTGCCAGTAGTATAGTTAACAGGATCAATCAGCCCCAGCATTTT	CASSIVNRINQPQHF
.	TRBV5-1	TRBD1	TRBJ1-2	TGCGCCAGCAGTAAGACGATGGCCCCCGTCGGGACAGGCCTATATGGCTACACCTTC	CASSKTMAPVGTGLYGYTF
.	TRBV6-4	TRBD1	TRBJ1-1	TGTGCCAGCAGTGTGCAGCTAAACAGGGGGCTGAACACTGAAGCTTTCTTT	CASSVQLNRGLNTEAFF
.	TRBV2	.	TRBJ2-7	TGTGCCAGCGGCCGTGAATACGAGCAGTACTTC	CASGREYEQYF
.	TRBV11-2	.	TRBJ1-6	TGTGCCAGCAGCCAAGGGCGGGCAGTCTATAATTCACCCCTCCACTTT	CASSQGRAVYNSPLHF
.	TRBV19	.	TRBJ2-3	TGTGCCAGTAGTTGGCGGGCAGATACGCAGTATTTT	CASSWRADTQYF